Presented here are 23 T cell receptor beta chains from one specimen sequenced in a study of early T cells in non-severe SARS-CoV-2 infection. A single record per CDR3 protein comes from TCRdb applying MiXCR to the 5' RACE reads. The table includes more than 20,000 distinct CDR3 sequences, about 4.8% detected once. The sample was whole blood. These receptors were obtained from an adult who was a healthcare worker with PCR-confirmed SARS-CoV-2 infection or an uninfected control (not recorded which).

This clonotype was recorded many times. An end of the junction does not agree with germline; a read error may underlie this. The J gene is TRBJ2-7, the V gene TRBV3-1, with 7 bases fitting TRBD1. CDR1 is LGHDT and CDR2 is YNNKEL in the germline V gene (reference sequence). The CDR3 sequence is 14 residues long. As DNA, the CDR3 is TGTGCCAGCAGCCAAGGGGACAGAGGGGGCGAGCCGTACTTC. Translated, it gives CASSQGDRGGEPYF.

In this sample, this clonotype turned up many times. The chain is built from TRBV24-1 and TRBJ2-6, with unresolved D. This CDR3 is 16 amino acids long. Germline V gives CDR1 KGHDR, CDR2 SFDVKD. V lost 0 bases and J 0 bases, leaving 5 bases between the germline ends. The CDR3 nucleotides are TGTGCCACCAGTGATTTGGAGTCCTCTGGGGCCAACGTCCTGACTTTC. It is translated as CATSDLESSGANVLTF.

Ten or more counts support this clonotype. The chain is built from TRBV14 and TRBJ2-7, with D uncertain. Germline V gives CDR1 SGHDN, CDR2 FVKESK. The V and J ends lost 0 bases and 7 bases respectively, with 13 bases between them. The CDR3 contains 14 residues. CDR3 residues: CASSQEARSGEQYF. CDR3 coding DNA: TGTGCCAGCAGCCAAGAGGCACGGTCGGGTGAGCAGTACTTC.

This clonotype was picked up many times. The chain uses TRBV4-1 and TRBJ1-2; TRBD1 is a possible D gene (5 bases). The germline CDR1 and CDR2 sequences are MGHRA and YSYEKL. V gave up 1 base and J gave up 0 bases, with 9 bases separating them. The CDR3 sequence is 15 residues long. The CDR3 DNA reads TGCGCCAGCAGCCAAGGGGACGGATCTAACTATGGCTACACCTTC. This translates into CASSQGDGSNYGYTF.

This clonotype was observed at least ten times. The V call is TRBV6-2 or TRBV6-3, the J call TRBJ2-1, with TRBD2 matching 12 bases. The ends lost 5 bases at V and 7 bases at J; junction bases unmatched: 9. The germline CDR1 and CDR2 sequences are MNHEY and SVGEGT. This CDR3 contains 16 residues. CDR3: CASSVRLAGAGNEQFF. CDR3 coding DNA: TGTGCCAGCAGTGTCCGACTAGCGGGGGCGGGAAATGAGCAGTTCTTC.

The V and J genes are TRBV5-1 and TRBJ1-4; D is uncertain. There are 13 residues in the CDR3. Trimming shortened V by 4 bases and J by 4 bases, and 8 bases separated the two germline ends. Looked up from germline, CDR1 is SGHRS and CDR2 is YFSETQ. The CDR3 region has the DNA TGCGCCAGCAGCGCCCGGGTTAATGAAAAACTGTTTTTT. Residues: CASSARVNEKLFF.

This clonotype was recorded at least ten times. The V and J genes are TRBV2 and TRBJ1-6, with a weak D call TRBD1 (5 bases). Germline lookup yields CDR1 SNHLY and CDR2 FYNNEI. This CDR3 has 14 amino acids. Trimming stripped 7 bases from V and 4 bases from J, with 11 bases between. The CDR3 coding sequence is TGTGCCAGCACCTGGGACTCGTATAATTCACCCCTCCACTTT. This translates into CASTWDSYNSPLHF.

This clonotype has at least ten counts. The chain is built from TRBV7-2 and TRBJ1-1, with TRBD1 matching over 7 bases. The CDR3 has 15 residues. Per the germline V gene, CDR1 is SGHTA and CDR2 is FQGNSA. V shed 1 base, J shed 6 bases, and the junction held 8 bases outside the gene matches. Written as DNA, the CDR3 is TGTGCCAGCAGCTTAGTAGAGGGGGCCGGCGCTGAAGCTTTCTTT. Protein sequence: CASSLVEGAGAEAFF.

This clonotype has ten or more counts. V gene TRBV5-6 combines with J gene TRBJ2-2; possible D gene TRBD1, 6 bases. With 4 bases removed from V and 2 bases from J, the gap between germline ends came to 12 bases. The CDR3 is 15 residues long. Germline CDR1 and CDR2: SGHDT and YYEEEE. CDR3 coding DNA: TGTGCCAGCAGCATAGGGGGTGTTAACACCGGGGAGCTGTTTTTT. Translation gives CASSIGGVNTGELFF.

The chain is built from TRBV20-1 and TRBJ1-2, with D perhaps matching TRBD1 (5 bases). Germline assignment: CDR1 DFQATT and CDR2 SNEGSKA (reference sequence). This CDR3 spans 13 amino acids. The germline V and J ends were trimmed by 5 bases and 2 bases, with 12 bases remaining between them. CDR3 bases: TGCAGTGCTTCCCAGACAGAGAACTATGGCTACACCTTC. Translated: CSASQTENYGYTF.

This clonotype was detected many times. The V call is TRBV28, the J call TRBJ2-3, with 8 bases that match TRBD1. The CDR3 extends over 14 amino acids. Losses at the gene ends were 6 bases for V and 2 bases for J; bases not matched to a gene: 4. Germline lookup yields CDR1 MDHEN and CDR2 SYDVKM. CDR3 nucleotides: TGTGCCAGCAGCTCGGACAGGGTCACAGATACGCAGTATTTT. Residues: CASSSDRVTDTQYF.

In its sample, this clonotype was seen once. This may stem from a read error, because a much larger clone lies one nucleotide away. The chain couples TRBV6-2 or TRBV6-3 to TRBJ2-1; D is possibly TRBD1 (6 bases). Germline assignment: CDR1 MNHEY and CDR2 SVGEGT. The CDR3 is made up of 16 amino acids. Trimming pared 0 bases from V and 0 bases from J, leaving 9 bases between. CDR3 loop: CASSYSQGTSYNEQFF. The CDR3, as DNA: TGTGCCAGCAGTTACTCACAGGGTACCTCCTACAATGAGCAGTTCTTC.

Ten or more counts support this clonotype. V gene TRBV6-1 combines with J gene TRBJ2-7, with TRBD2 matching 7 bases. This CDR3 has 12 residues. Losses at the gene ends were 7 bases for V and 3 bases for J; bases not matched to a gene: 3. Per the germline V gene, CDR1 is MNHNS and CDR2 is SASEGT. Here the CDR3 reads CASNREDYEQYF. The CDR3 DNA reads as TGTGCCAGCAATCGGGAGGACTACGAGCAGTACTTC.

This clonotype has ten or more counts. The chain is built from TRBV6-5 and TRBJ2-7; 8 bases agree with TRBD2. V was clipped by 7 bases and J by 3 bases; unmatched bases: 11. Germline-derived CDR1 and CDR2 are MNHEY and SVGAGI. CDR3 length equals 15 residues. Here the CDR3 reads CASTKFPSGGYEQYF. The CDR3 nucleotides read TGTGCCAGCACCAAATTCCCGAGCGGGGGCTACGAGCAGTACTTC.

This clonotype has a count of ten or more. The V and J genes are TRBV12-5 and TRBJ2-5; 7 nucleotides agree with TRBD1. From germline, CDR1 is LGHNT and CDR2 FRNRAP. Germline trimming cut 3 bases from V and 5 bases from J; bases unmatched to any gene: 3. This CDR3 comprises 13 residues. CDR3 amino acids: CASGLTGVETQYF. CDR3 DNA sequence: TGTGCTAGTGGTTTAACAGGGGTTGAGACCCAGTACTTC.

This clonotype was observed at least ten times. V gene TRBV11-2 combines with J gene TRBJ2-5; the D gene is possibly TRBD2 (7 bases). This CDR3 spans 16 amino acids. Trimming pared 3 bases from V and 4 bases from J, leaving 18 bases between. Germline CDR1 reads SGHAT; CDR2 reads FQNNGV. The CDR3 protein is CASSFRFGGRGETQYF. CDR3 sequence (DNA): TGTGCCAGCAGCTTTAGGTTCGGGGGGCGCGGAGAGACCCAGTACTTC.

This chain connects TRBV20-1 to TRBJ2-3; no clear D gene. The CDR3 loop spans 14 amino acids. The ends were cut back, 1 base at V and 6 bases at J, with 14 bases in the middle. Germline V gene lookup returns CDR1 DFQATT and CDR2 SNEGSKA (reference sequence). The chain's CDR3 is CSARGPSSGDTQYF. The CDR3 nucleotides read TGCAGTGCTAGAGGCCCTTCGTCCGGGGATACGCAGTATTTT.

This clonotype was detected ten times or more. The chain employs TRBV5-1 and TRBJ2-3, with D uncertain. Trimming removed 4 bases from V and 0 bases from J, with 6 bases in between. The length of the CDR3 is 13 residues. Germline V gene lookup returns CDR1 SGHRS and CDR2 YFSETQ. The CDR3 DNA sequence: TGCGCCAGCAGCGGGGTTAGCACAGATACGCAGTATTTT. Amino acids: CASSGVSTDTQYF.

This clonotype was recorded at least ten times. The chain carries TRBV18 and TRBJ2-1, with D perhaps matching TRBD1 or TRBD2 (5 bases each). The CDR3 length is 16 residues. CDR1 is KGHSH and CDR2 is LQKENI in the germline V gene. V lost 3 bases, J lost 2 bases, and 14 bases lay in between. The CDR3 coding sequence is TGTGCCAGCTCACCGAATCGGGACGGAACCTACAATGAGCAGTTCTTC. It specifies CASSPNRDGTYNEQFF.

This clonotype was counted many times. The chain couples TRBV7-3 to TRBJ2-7, with a possible D match to TRBD2 (5 bases). The CDR3 extends over 14 amino acids. CDR1 SGHTA and CDR2 FQGTGA come from the germline V gene. Trimming pared 2 bases from V and 2 bases from J, leaving 10 bases between. The CDR3 spells CASSLSGITYEQYF. DNA of the CDR3: TGTGCCAGCAGCTTATCGGGGATTACCTACGAGCAGTACTTC.

This clonotype showed up many times. The chain is built from TRBV28 and TRBJ1-5; D ambiguous. CDR3 length: 15 amino acids. Between the trimmed V and J ends, which lost 4 bases and 5 bases, there was a span of 15 bases. CDR1 is MDHEN and CDR2 is SYDVKM in the germline V gene. CDR3 amino acids: CASSSNAVAYQPQHF. The CDR3 nucleotides read TGTGCCAGCAGTTCAAACGCGGTAGCTTATCAGCCCCAGCATTTT.

V and J are TRBV2 and TRBJ1-1, with 7 bases lining up with TRBD1. The V gene's germline CDR1 is SNHLY and CDR2 FYNNEI. This CDR3 contains 12 residues. Trimming at V came to 6 bases and at J to 5 bases, leaving 3 bases not matched to a gene. CDR3 region: CASRVRGTEAFF. The CDR3 DNA reads TGTGCCAGCAGAGTCAGGGGGACTGAAGCTTTCTTT. The full variable domain, its missing parts supplied by reference TRBV2 and TRBJ1-1, is EPEVTQTPSHQVTQMGQEVILRCVPISNHLYFYWYRQILGQKVEFLVSFYNNEISEKSEIFDDQFSVERPDGSNFTLKIRSTKLEDSAMYFCASRVRGTEAFFGQGTRLTVV.

The rearrangement links TRBV9 to TRBJ2-3; 10 nucleotides agree with TRBD2. The CDR3 extends over 15 amino acids. The V gene's germline CDR1 is SGDLS and CDR2 YYNGEE. Unmatched junction bases numbered 6, after V lost 8 bases and J lost 0 bases. CDR3 region: CASARAGGSTDTQYF. CDR3 DNA: TGTGCCAGTGCCCGAGCGGGGGGGAGCACAGATACGCAGTATTTT.